These 10 T cell receptor beta chains came from one sample sequenced in a study of T cell changes during pregnancy in multiple sclerosis. Libraries were prepared by immunoSEQ multiplex PCR; TCRdb keeps only in-frame clonotypes and omits some of them. Of fewer than 140,000 clones listed, around 92% were seen once; the top ten hold 1.6%. Sequences were derived from peripheral blood, sampled after pregnancy. These receptors all come from a female donor with multiple sclerosis, enrolled in a pregnancy study.

The chain has TRBV14 and TRBJ1-1; D is possibly TRBD1 (6 bases). The germline gives CDR1 SGHDN, CDR2 FVKESK. The CDR3 contains 14 residues. Trimming pared 5 bases from V and 4 bases from J, leaving 14 bases between. The CDR3 region is CASSDLTGPTEAFF. CDR3 nucleotide sequence: TGTGCCAGCAGCGACCTTACAGGGCCCACTGAAGCTTTCTTT.

Written as DNA, the CDR3 is TGTGCCAGTAGTACAGGGGGAGCCAAAAACATTCAGTACTTC. Translated: CASSTGGAKNIQYF. The genes are TRBV19 and TRBJ2-4; TRBD1 matches 7 bases. Trimming took 4 bases from V and 0 from J; bases not matched to a gene: 0. CDR1 is LNHDA, CDR2 SQIVND, per germline (reference sequence). The CDR3 is made up of 14 amino acids.

With regard to this clone: Other DNA variants within this sample encode the same CDR3. This chain connects TRBV9 to TRBJ1-3, with D possibly being TRBD1 (5 bases). The CDR3 spans 15 residues. Germline-derived CDR1 and CDR2 are SGDLS and YYNGEE. V was shortened by 0 bases and J by 0 bases, with 7 bases between the two germline ends. The CDR3 coding sequence is TGTGCCAGCAGCGTAGTGGGGGGCTCTGGAAACACCATATATTTT. Translating it yields CASSVVGGSGNTIYF.

The V and J genes are TRBV4-2 and TRBJ2-3; a weak D match, TRBD2 (6 bases). This CDR3 has 15 amino acids. Trimming removed 4 bases from V and 0 bases from J, with 11 bases in between. The germline CDR1 and CDR2 sequences are LGHNA and YNFKEQ. CDR3 sequence (DNA): TGTGCCAGCAGCCCGACTAGTTTTAGCACAGATACGCAGTATTTT. This codes for CASSPTSFSTDTQYF.

The V gene is TRBV28, the J gene TRBJ1-2; 8 bases map to TRBD1. The germline CDR1 and CDR2 sequences are MDHEN and SYDVKM. V trimming: 0 bases; J trimming: 4 bases; junction bases outside the gene matches: 4. This CDR3 spans 15 amino acids. The CDR3 reads CASSLWTGAAYGYTF. The CDR3 DNA is TGTGCCAGCAGTTTATGGACAGGGGCTGCCTATGGCTACACCTTC.

This chain uses TRBV19 with TRBJ1-1; the D is unclear. The V end lost 4 bases, the J end lost 0 bases, and 12 bases lay between the germline ends. The CDR3 runs to 15 residues. Germline V gene sequence: CDR1 LNHDA, CDR2 SQIVND (reference sequence). The CDR3 here is CASSTTRHLNTEAFF. The CDR3 nucleotides are TGTGCCAGTAGTACCACCAGACACCTGAACACTGAAGCTTTCTTT.

CDR3 in amino acids: CASSWVSRSGEQFF. CDR3 nucleotides: TGCGCCAGCAGCTGGGTCAGTAGGAGCGGTGAGCAGTTCTTC. The chain employs TRBV5-1 and TRBJ2-1, with a tentative D call TRBD2 (5 bases). The germline gives CDR1 SGHRS, CDR2 YFSETQ. The length of the CDR3 is 14 residues. Trimming pared 3 bases from V and 9 bases from J, leaving 16 bases between.

The CDR3 DNA sequence: TGCGCCAGCAGCTTGGTAAGCCGGGACAAGACCTACGAGCAGTACTTC. Translating gives CASSLVSRDKTYEQYF. The chain employs TRBV5-1 and TRBJ2-7, with a tentative D call TRBD1 (6 bases). The CDR3 is 16 residues long. The ends were cut back, 0 bases at V and 2 bases at J, with 15 bases in the middle. Per germline, CDR1 SGHRS and CDR2 YFSETQ.

The genes are TRBV5-1 and TRBJ2-6, with 12 bases identical to TRBD1. The CDR3 totals 18 residues. CDR1 and CDR2 from the germline V gene are SGHRS and YFSETQ. V lost 0 bases, J lost 2 bases, and 3 bases stayed unmatched. This CDR3 reads CASSLGGTGGAGANVLTF. The DNA of the CDR3 is TGCGCCAGCAGCTTGGGTGGGACAGGGGGCGCTGGGGCCAACGTCCTGACTTTC.

The CDR3 nucleotides read TGCGCCAGCAGTGAGTCACCCGGGACTAGGAGAGAGACCCAGTACTTC. Its protein is CASSESPGTRRETQYF. The chain links TRBV10-2 to TRBJ2-5; 8 nucleotides agree with TRBD2. With V trimmed by 0 bases and J by 4 bases, 7 bases remained unmatched. The germline gives CDR1 WSHSY, CDR2 SAAADI. CDR3 length equals 16 residues.